This T cell receptor (delta chain) was recorded in a study of Vδ1+ human thymocytes. Germline V gene sequence: CDR1 TSWWSYY, CDR2 QGS. V gave up 0 bases and J gave up 0 bases, with 32 bases separating them. CDR3 size: 23 residues. Study results and caveats: Bulk repertoire data may be misinterpreted because of unexpected Vdelta2 sequences. Many TRG clonotypes were shared between donors; TRD repertoires were essentially private. Thymic TRG and TRD repertoires appeared highly polyclonal.

This clone was seen a few times. What it binds is not known. Extracted RNA was reverse transcribed into cDNA. Multiplex PCR used pooled V-gene forward primers and a constant-region reverse primer to amplify CDR3s. TCRdb re-called clones from the multiplex PCR reads using CATT. The table includes about 54,000 delta-chain clones, 15% to 20% detected once. This chain connects TRDV1 to TRDJ1; no firm D call. Source material: Vdelta1+ gamma-delta thymocytes from the thymus. Subset indicated: FACS-sorted CD3+ TCRalphabeta- TCRVdelta1+ TCRVdelta2- thymocytes. The sequence was obtained from a boy younger than two who had congenital heart surgery. The CDR3 region is CALGELDTQGKTTAGSYTDKLIF. CDR3 DNA: TGTGCTCTTGGGGAACTAGACACTCAGGGTAAAACGACTGCTGGCTCCTACACCGATAAACTCATCTTT.